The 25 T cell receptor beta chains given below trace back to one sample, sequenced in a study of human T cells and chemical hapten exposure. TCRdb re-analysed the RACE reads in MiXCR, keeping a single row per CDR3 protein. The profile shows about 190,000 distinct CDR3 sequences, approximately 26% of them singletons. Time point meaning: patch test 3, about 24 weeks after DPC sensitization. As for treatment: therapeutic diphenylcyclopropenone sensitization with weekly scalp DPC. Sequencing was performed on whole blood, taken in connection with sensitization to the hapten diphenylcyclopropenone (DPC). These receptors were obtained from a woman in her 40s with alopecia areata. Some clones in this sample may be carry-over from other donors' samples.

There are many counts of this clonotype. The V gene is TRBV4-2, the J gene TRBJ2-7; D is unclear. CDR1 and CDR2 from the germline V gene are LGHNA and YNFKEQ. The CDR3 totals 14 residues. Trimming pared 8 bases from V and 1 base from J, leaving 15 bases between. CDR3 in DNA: TGTGCCAGCGGTAGGGCAGAGTCTTCCTACGAGCAGTACTTC. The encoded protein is CASGRAESSYEQYF.

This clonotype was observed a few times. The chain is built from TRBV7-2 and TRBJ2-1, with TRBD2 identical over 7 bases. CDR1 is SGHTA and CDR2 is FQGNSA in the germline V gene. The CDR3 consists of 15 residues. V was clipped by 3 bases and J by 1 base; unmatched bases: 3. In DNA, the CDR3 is TGTGCCAGCAGCTTCGGCGGGGGATCCTACAATGAGCAGTTCTTC. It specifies CASSFGGGSYNEQFF.

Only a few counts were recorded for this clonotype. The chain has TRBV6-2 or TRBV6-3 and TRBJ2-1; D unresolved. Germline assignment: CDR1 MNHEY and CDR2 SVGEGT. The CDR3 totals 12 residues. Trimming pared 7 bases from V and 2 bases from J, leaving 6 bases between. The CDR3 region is CASKAPYNEQFF. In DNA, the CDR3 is TGTGCCAGCAAGGCCCCCTACAATGAGCAGTTCTTC.

CDR3 bases: TGTGCCAGCAGCGTAGACGGGGGAGGCTACAATGAGCAGTTCTTC. This codes for CASSVDGGGYNEQFF. The V call is TRBV9, the J call TRBJ2-1, with D perhaps TRBD2 (6 bases). Trimming removed 0 bases at V and 3 bases at J, with 10 bases between. This CDR3 spans 15 amino acids. The germline CDR1 and CDR2 sequences are SGDLS and YYNGEE.

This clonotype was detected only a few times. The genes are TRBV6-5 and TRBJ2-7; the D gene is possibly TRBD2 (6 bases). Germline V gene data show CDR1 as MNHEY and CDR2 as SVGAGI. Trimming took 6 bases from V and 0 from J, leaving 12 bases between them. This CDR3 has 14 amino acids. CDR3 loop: CASRIGGSSYEQYF. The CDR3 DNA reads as TGTGCCAGCAGAATTGGAGGGAGCTCCTACGAGCAGTACTTC.

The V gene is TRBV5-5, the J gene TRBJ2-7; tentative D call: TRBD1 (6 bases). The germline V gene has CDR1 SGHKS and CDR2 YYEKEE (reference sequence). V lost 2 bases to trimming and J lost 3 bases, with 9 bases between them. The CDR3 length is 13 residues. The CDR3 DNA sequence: TGTGCCAGCAGCTTTGACAGGATCTACGAGCAGTACTTC. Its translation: CASSFDRIYEQYF.

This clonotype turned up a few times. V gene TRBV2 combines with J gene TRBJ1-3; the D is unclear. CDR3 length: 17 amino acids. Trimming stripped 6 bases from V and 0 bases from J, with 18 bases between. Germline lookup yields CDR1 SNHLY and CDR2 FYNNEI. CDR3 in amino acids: CASRPLPTVSSGNTIYF. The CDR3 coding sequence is TGTGCCAGCAGACCCCTACCGACTGTGAGCTCTGGAAACACCATATATTTT.

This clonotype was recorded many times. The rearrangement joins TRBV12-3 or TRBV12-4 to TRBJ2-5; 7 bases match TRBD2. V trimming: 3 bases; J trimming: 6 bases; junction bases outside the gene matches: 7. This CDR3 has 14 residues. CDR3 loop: CASSFGGRGQTQYF. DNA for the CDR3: TGTGCCAGCAGTTTCGGCGGGAGAGGACAGACCCAGTACTTC.

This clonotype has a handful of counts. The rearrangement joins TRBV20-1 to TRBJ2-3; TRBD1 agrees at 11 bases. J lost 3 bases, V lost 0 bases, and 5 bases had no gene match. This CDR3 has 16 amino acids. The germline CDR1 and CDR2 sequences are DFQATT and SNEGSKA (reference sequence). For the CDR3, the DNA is TGCAGTGCTAGAGAGTGGGACAGGGGGATGACAGATACGCAGTATTTT. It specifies CSAREWDRGMTDTQYF.

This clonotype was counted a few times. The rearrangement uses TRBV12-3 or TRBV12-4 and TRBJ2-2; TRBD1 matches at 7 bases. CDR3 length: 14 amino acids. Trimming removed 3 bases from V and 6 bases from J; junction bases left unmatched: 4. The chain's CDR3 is CASSFGQGAGELFF. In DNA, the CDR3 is TGTGCCAGCAGTTTTGGGCAGGGGGCCGGGGAGCTGTTTTTT.

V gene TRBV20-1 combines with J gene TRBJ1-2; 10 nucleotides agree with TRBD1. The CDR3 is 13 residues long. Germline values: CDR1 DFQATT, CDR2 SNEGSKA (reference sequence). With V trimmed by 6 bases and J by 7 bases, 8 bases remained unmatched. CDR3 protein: CSASDRGLSGYTF. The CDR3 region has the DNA TGCAGTGCAAGCGACAGGGGGCTCTCTGGCTACACCTTC.

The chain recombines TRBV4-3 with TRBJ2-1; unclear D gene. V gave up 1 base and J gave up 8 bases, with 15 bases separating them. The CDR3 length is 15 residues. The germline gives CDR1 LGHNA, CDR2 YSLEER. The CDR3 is CASSQVSSSQDEQFF. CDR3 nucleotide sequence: TGCGCCAGCAGCCAAGTGAGTAGTTCACAAGATGAGCAGTTCTTC.

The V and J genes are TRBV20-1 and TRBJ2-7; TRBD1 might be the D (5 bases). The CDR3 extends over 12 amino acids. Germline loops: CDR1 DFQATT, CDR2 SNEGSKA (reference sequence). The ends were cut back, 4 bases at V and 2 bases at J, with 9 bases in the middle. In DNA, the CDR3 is TGCAGTGCTAAGCAGGGCCCCTACGAGCAGTACTTC. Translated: CSAKQGPYEQYF.

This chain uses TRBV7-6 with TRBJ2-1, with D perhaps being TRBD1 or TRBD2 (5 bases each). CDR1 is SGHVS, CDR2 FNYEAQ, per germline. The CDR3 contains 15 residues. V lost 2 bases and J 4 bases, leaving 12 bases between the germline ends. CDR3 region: CASSLSPGPYNEQFF. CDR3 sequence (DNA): TGTGCCAGCAGCTTATCACCGGGGCCATACAATGAGCAGTTCTTC.

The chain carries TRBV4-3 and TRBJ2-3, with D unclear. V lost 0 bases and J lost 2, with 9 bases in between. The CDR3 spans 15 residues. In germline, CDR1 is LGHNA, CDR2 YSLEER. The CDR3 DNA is TGCGCCAGCAGCCAAGACGCGTACTCCACAGATACGCAGTATTTT. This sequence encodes CASSQDAYSTDTQYF.

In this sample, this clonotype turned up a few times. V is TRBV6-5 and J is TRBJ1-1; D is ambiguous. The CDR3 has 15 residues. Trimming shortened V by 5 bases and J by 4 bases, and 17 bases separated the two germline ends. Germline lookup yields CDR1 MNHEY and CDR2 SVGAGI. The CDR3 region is CASSPLSWACTEAFF. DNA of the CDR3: TGTGCCAGCAGTCCCCTCTCCTGGGCGTGCACTGAAGCTTTCTTT.

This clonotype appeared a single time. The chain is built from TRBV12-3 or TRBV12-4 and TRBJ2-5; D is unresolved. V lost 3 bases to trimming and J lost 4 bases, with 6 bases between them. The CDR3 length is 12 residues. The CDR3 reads CASSLMGETQYF. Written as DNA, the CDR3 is TGTGCCAGCAGTTTGATGGGAGAGACCCAGTACTTC.

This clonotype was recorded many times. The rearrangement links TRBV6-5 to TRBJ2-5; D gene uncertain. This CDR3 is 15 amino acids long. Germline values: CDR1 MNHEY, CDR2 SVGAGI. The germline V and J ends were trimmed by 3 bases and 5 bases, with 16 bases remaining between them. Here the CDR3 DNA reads TGTGCCAGCAGTTATGCAGGCAGCCCGGGTGAGACCCAGTACTTC. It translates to CASSYAGSPGETQYF.

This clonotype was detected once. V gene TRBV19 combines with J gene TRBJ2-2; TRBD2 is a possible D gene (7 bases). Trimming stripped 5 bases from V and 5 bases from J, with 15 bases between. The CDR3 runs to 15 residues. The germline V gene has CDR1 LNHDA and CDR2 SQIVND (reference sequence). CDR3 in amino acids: CASSWGPGGTGELFF. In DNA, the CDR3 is TGTGCCAGTAGTTGGGGGCCGGGGGGAACCGGGGAGCTGTTTTTT.

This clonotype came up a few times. In DNA form, the CDR3 reads TGCAGTGCTAGCGGACAGGGGTTCTACGAGCAGTACTTC. Amino acid sequence: CSASGQGFYEQYF. This sequence joins TRBV20-1 and TRBJ2-7; 9 nucleotides agree with TRBD1. J gave up 3 bases and V 3 bases, and 3 bases lay outside the gene matches. Germline V gives CDR1 DFQATT, CDR2 SNEGSKA (reference sequence). The CDR3 is 13 amino acids.

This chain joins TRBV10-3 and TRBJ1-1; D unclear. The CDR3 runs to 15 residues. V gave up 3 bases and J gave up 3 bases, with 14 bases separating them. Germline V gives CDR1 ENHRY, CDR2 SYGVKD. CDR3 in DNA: TGTGCCATCAGTGAAACGGGCCCCGATTACACTGAAGCTTTCTTT. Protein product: CAISETGPDYTEAFF.

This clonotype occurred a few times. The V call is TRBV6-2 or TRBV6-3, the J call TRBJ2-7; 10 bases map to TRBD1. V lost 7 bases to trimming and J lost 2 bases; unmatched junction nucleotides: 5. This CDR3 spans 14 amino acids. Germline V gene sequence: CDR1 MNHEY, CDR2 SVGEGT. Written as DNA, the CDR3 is TGTGCCAGCACCCGGGACAGGGGTACCTACGAGCAGTACTTC. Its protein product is CASTRDRGTYEQYF.

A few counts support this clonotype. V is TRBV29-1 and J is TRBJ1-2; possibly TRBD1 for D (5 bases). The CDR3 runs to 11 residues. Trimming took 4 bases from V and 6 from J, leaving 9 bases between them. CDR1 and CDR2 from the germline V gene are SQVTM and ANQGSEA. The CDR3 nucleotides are TGCAGCGTTGGGACACAAGATGGCTACACCTTC. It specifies CSVGTQDGYTF.

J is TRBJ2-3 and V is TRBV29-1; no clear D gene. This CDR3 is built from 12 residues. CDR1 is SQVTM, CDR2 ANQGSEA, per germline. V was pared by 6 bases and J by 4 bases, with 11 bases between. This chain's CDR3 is CSVKTPADTQYF. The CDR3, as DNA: TGCAGCGTCAAGACACCGGCAGATACGCAGTATTTT.

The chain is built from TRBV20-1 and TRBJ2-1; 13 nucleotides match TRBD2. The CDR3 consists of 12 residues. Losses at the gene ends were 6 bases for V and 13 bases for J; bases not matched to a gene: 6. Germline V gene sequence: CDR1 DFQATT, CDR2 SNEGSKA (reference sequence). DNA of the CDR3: TGCAGTGCCACGACTAGCGGGAGGCAACAGTTCTTC. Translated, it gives CSATTSGRQQFF.